Listed here are 2 T cell receptor beta chains from one sample, sequenced in a study of cytomegalovirus exposure and HLA in healthy donors. Use of 60 Vbeta and 13 Jbeta primers characterized the PCR. The data were produced by immunoSEQ multiplex PCR, yet TCRdb's version contains in-frame clones alone and is incomplete. The sample lists about 120,000 clones; 60% to 85% were seen once. The sequencing sample was made of PBMCs. Every receptor here comes from a woman in her twenties or thirties in good health and CMV-seropositive.

The chain recombines TRBV19 with TRBJ2-7; 8 bases are shared with TRBD1. The CDR3 is 15 amino acids. Per the germline V gene, CDR1 is LNHDA and CDR2 is SQIVND (reference sequence). Trimming cost V 3 bases and J 6 bases; bases outside gene matches: 10. CDR3 DNA: TGTGCCAGTAGTATGGGAAGGGGCAGGGGGCGCGAGCAGTACTTC. This translates into CASSMGRGRGREQYF. Filled out from reference TRBV19 and TRBJ2-7, the complete variable domain reads DGGITQSPKYLFRKEGQNVTLSCEQNLNHDAMYWYRQDPGQGLRLIYYSQIVNDFQKGDIAEGYSVSREKKESFPLTVTSAQKNPTAFYLCASSMGRGRGREQYFGPGTRLTVT.

The rearrangement joins TRBV25-1 to TRBJ2-1; weak D call: TRBD1 (6 bases). This CDR3 is built from 15 residues. Germline V gives CDR1 MGHDK, CDR2 SYGVNS. Trimming left V 2 bases short and J 6 bases short, with 14 bases between. In DNA form, the CDR3 reads TGTGCCAGCAGTGAAATCCTTGGACAGCGCAATGAGCAGTTCTTC. Its translation is CASSEILGQRNEQFF.